A single sample gave rise to the 7 T cell receptor beta chains below, sequenced in a study of read filtering for tumor transcriptome and immune sequencing. The library was built from 400 ng RNA with molecular barcoded adaptors for alpha/delta and beta/gamma chains. Via MiXCR, TCRdb re-called the reads, giving one row per CDR3 protein. The repertoire has some 46,000 distinct CDR3 sequences, roughly 12% of them found once; the top ten carry more than 14%. Input material: a population of CD138-negative cells sorted from bone marrow. Receptor source: a donor at least 40 years old with multiple myeloma.

This clonotype was recorded at least ten times. V and J are TRBV24-1 and TRBJ1-2, with a possible D match to TRBD1 (6 bases). V was clipped by 7 bases and J by 10 bases, with 21 bases between them. Germline CDR1 reads KGHDR; CDR2 reads SFDVKD. This CDR3 comprises 14 residues. The CDR3: CATSPAGGVPDYTF. CDR3 bases: TGTGCCACCAGCCCGGCGGGGGGCGTCCCTGACTACACCTTC.

This clonotype was detected once. This sequence may be a read error, since a much larger clone differs from it by one base. The chain combines TRBV12-3 or TRBV12-4 with TRBJ2-7, with TRBD1 matching over 9 bases. The CDR3 spans 16 residues. With 6 bases clipped from V and 6 bases from J, the junction kept 15 bases outside the gene matches. The CDR3 DNA is TGTGCCAGCAGCGGAGACACGGACAGGGGACGGGGCGAGCAGTACTTC. Encoded protein: CASSGDTDRGRGEQYF.

In this sample, this clonotype turned up many times. This chain links TRBV7-6 with TRBJ2-1; D might be TRBD1 (7 bases). The CDR3 loop spans 16 amino acids. CDR1 is SGHVS, CDR2 FNYEAQ, per germline. Between the trimmed V and J ends, which lost 5 bases and 3 bases, there was a span of 17 bases. CDR3 region: CASSMGQNSGYNEQFF. The CDR3 DNA is TGTGCCAGCAGCATGGGACAGAATAGCGGCTACAATGAGCAGTTCTTC.

The genes are TRBV11-2 and TRBJ2-2, with D uncertain. With 4 bases removed from V and 2 bases from J, the gap between germline ends came to 5 bases. Germline V CDR1 and CDR2: SGHAT, FQNNGV. The CDR3 length is 13 residues. This chain's CDR3 is CASSSVNTGELFF. As DNA, the CDR3 is TGTGCCAGCAGCTCCGTAAACACCGGGGAGCTGTTTTTT.

This clonotype appeared many times. A read error may be the cause here, since a much bigger clone is one base away. The chain couples TRBV29-1 to TRBJ1-1; D gene ambiguous. This CDR3 is 11 amino acids long. In germline, CDR1 is SQVTM, CDR2 ANQGSEA. CDR3 residues: CGSEKVAEAFF. The DNA for the CDR3 is TGCGGCTCTGAAAAAGTGGCTGAAGCTTTCTTT.

A word on this clonotype: A much more abundant neighbour one base away suggests this may be a read error. V gene TRBV7-2 combines with J gene TRBJ1-1, with 7 bases fitting TRBD1. CDR3 size: 14 residues. Germline V gene sequence: CDR1 SGHTA, CDR2 FQGNSA. The ends lost 5 bases at V and 4 bases at J; junction bases unmatched: 7. Here the CDR3 reads CASSHDRVVTEAFF. In DNA form, the CDR3 reads TGTGCCAGCAGCCACGACAGGGTCGTCACTGAAGCTTTCTTT.

This clonotype was counted ten times or more. This chain links TRBV6-2 or TRBV6-3 with TRBJ2-5; no clear D gene. This CDR3 is built from 11 residues. The V end lost 0 bases, the J end lost 5 bases, and 1 base lay between the germline ends. From germline, CDR1 is MNHEY and CDR2 SVGEGT. This CDR3 reads CASSYSETQYF. Here the CDR3 DNA reads TGTGCCAGCAGTTACTCCGAGACCCAGTACTTC.